The next 14 T cell receptor beta chains were all read from a single sample in a study of post-analysis software for immune sequencing data. Broader study findings: TRBV5-6, TRBV5-1 and TRBV20-1 were among 4 or 5 TRBV segments more frequent in patients than controls.

These TCRs are of unknown antigen specificity. Unique molecular identifiers featured in each of the TCR beta cDNA libraries. TCRdb re-derived calls from the PCR reads in MiXCR, one entry per CDR3 protein. The table has some 800,000 distinct CDR3 sequences, 35% to 55% seen once. The specimen was blood. Receptor source: a girl aged 5 to 17 with multiple sclerosis.

Only a few counts were recorded for this clonotype. The chain uses TRBV9 and TRBJ2-1; 9 bases are shared with TRBD2. J gave up 8 bases and V 2 bases, and 5 bases lay outside the gene matches. The CDR3 is 14 amino acids. In germline, CDR1 is SGDLS, CDR2 YYNGEE. The DNA for the CDR3 is TGTGCCAGCAGCGTGGCGGGAGGGGTTGATGAGCAGTTCTTC. This translates into CASSVAGGVDEQFF.

The table lists this clonotype with a few counts. V usage is TRBV9 and J usage is TRBJ1-5; 7 bases are a match to TRBD1. V shed 0 bases, J shed 0 bases, and the junction held 6 bases outside the gene matches. The CDR3 consists of 17 residues. CDR1 and CDR2 from the germline V gene are SGDLS and YYNGEE. The CDR3: CASSVGDRPYSNQPQHF. DNA of the CDR3: TGTGCCAGCAGCGTAGGGGACAGACCTTATAGCAATCAGCCCCAGCATTTT.

The chain recombines TRBV28 with TRBJ2-3; the D call may be TRBD1 or TRBD2 (5 bases each). Trimming cost V 2 bases and J 0 bases, with 9 bases left between them. This CDR3 is 15 amino acids long. The germline V gene encodes CDR1 MDHEN and CDR2 SYDVKM. The CDR3 reads CASSLMGESTDTQYF. The CDR3, as DNA: TGTGCCAGCAGTTTAATGGGGGAGAGCACAGATACGCAGTATTTT.

This chain joins TRBV30 and TRBJ1-2; no clear D. Trimming removed 2 bases from V and 6 bases from J, with 13 bases in between. The CDR3 is 13 amino acids. Germline CDR1 and CDR2: GTSNPN and SVGIG (reference sequence). The CDR3 sequence: CAWSSSGLDGYTF. The CDR3 bases are TGTGCCTGGAGTTCTTCGGGGTTGGATGGCTACACCTTC. Full variable domain (rest looked up from reference TRBV30 and TRBJ1-2): SQTIHQWPATLVQPVGSPLSLECTVEGTSNPNLYWYRQAAGRGLQLLFYSVGIGQISSEVPQNLSASRPQDRQFILSSKKLLLSDSGFYLCAWSSSGLDGYTFGSGTRLTVV.

The V and J genes are TRBV7-9 and TRBJ2-4; 11 bases align to TRBD2. V gave up 5 bases and J gave up 0 bases; unmatched junction bases: 3. The V gene's germline CDR1 is SEHNR and CDR2 FQNEAQ (reference sequence). The CDR3 covers 16 residues. In DNA form, the CDR3 reads TGTGCCAGCAGCCACGGACTAGCGGGAGCCAAAAACATTCAGTACTTC. Translating gives CASSHGLAGAKNIQYF.

The chain combines TRBV6-1 with TRBJ2-7; D remains unclear. This CDR3 comprises 13 residues. In germline, CDR1 is MNHNS, CDR2 SASEGT. The V end was cut by 0 bases, the J end by 4 bases, with 7 bases between. Written as DNA, the CDR3 is TGTGCCAGCAGTGAAGCAAGCAGTTACGAGCAGTACTTC. Its translation: CASSEASSYEQYF.

The gene calls are TRBV29-1 and TRBJ2-1; no firm D call. The germline gives CDR1 SQVTM, CDR2 ANQGSEA. CDR3 length equals 12 residues. Trimming took 7 bases from V and 6 from J, leaving 13 bases between them. The CDR3 sequence is CSGRTQTNEQFF. CDR3 nucleotides: TGCAGCGGGCGGACCCAGACCAATGAGCAGTTCTTC.

This chain joins TRBV7-9 and TRBJ2-1, with a tentative D call TRBD1 (5 bases). The CDR3 is 14 residues long. V lost 4 bases, J lost 5 bases, and 12 bases lay in between. Per germline, CDR1 SEHNR and CDR2 FQNEAQ (reference sequence). The CDR3 loop is CASSSPDTHNEQFF. CDR3 sequence (DNA): TGTGCCAGCAGCTCCCCGGACACCCACAATGAGCAGTTCTTC. Complete variable domain (other parts from reference TRBV7-9 and TRBJ2-1): DTGVSQNPRHKITKRGQNVTFRCDPISEHNRLYWYRQTLGQGPEFLTYFQNEAQLEKSRLLSDRFSAERPKGSFSTLEIQRTEQGDSAMYLCASSSPDTHNEQFFGPGTRLTVL.

CDR3: CASSQDRQGWTGELFF. CDR3 nucleotide sequence: TGCGCCAGCAGCCAAGATAGGCAGGGTTGGACCGGGGAGCTGTTTTTT. The genes are TRBV4-3 and TRBJ2-2; perhaps TRBD1 as D (5 bases). The CDR3 covers 16 residues. The V and J ends lost 0 bases and 5 bases respectively, with 13 bases between them. The germline gives CDR1 LGHNA, CDR2 YSLEER.

This clonotype was found a few times. This sequence joins TRBV29-1 and TRBJ2-1; 11 bases fit TRBD2. There are 17 residues in the CDR3. Losses at the gene ends were 7 bases for V and 8 bases for J; bases not matched to a gene: 19. Germline loops: CDR1 SQVTM, CDR2 ANQGSEA. The CDR3 coding sequence is TGCAGCGCTGAGGTCTCACTAGCGGGAGTATCTTTCCATGAGCAGTTCTTC. It encodes CSAEVSLAGVSFHEQFF.

In its sample, this clonotype was seen many times. The rearrangement links TRBV7-6 to TRBJ1-2; 7 bases align to TRBD1. This CDR3 has 17 residues. The germline gives CDR1 SGHVS, CDR2 FNYEAQ. After removal of 5 bases from V and 3 bases from J, the junction contained 15 bases not matched to a gene. CDR3 sequence (DNA): TGTGCCAGCAGCCCTCGAGGAGGGGGCGCCAGATACTATGGCTACACCTTC. Encoded protein: CASSPRGGGARYYGYTF.

The chain couples TRBV7-2 to TRBJ2-3; perhaps TRBD2 as D (5 bases). The CDR3 is 14 amino acids. The V end was cut by 5 bases, the J end by 0 bases, with 9 bases between. CDR1 and CDR2 (germline): SGHTA, FQGNSA. The DNA for the CDR3 is TGTGCCAGCAGCACAGCGGTCAGCACAGATACGCAGTATTTT. It is translated as CASSTAVSTDTQYF.

This clonotype was observed a few times. V and J are TRBV3-1 and TRBJ2-7; possibly TRBD1 for D (6 bases). The J call is in doubt because the DNA end fits TRBJ2-5 better. This CDR3 contains 15 residues. The germline CDR1 and CDR2 sequences are LGHDT and YNNKEL (reference sequence). CDR3 in amino acids: CASSQDPQGSETQYF. CDR3 sequence (DNA): TGTGCCAGCAGCCAAGATCCGCAGGGGTCAGAGACCCAGTACTTC.

The V gene is TRBV6-6, the J gene TRBJ2-7; 8 positions agree with TRBD2. Germline V gene data show CDR1 as MNHNY and CDR2 as SVGAGI (reference sequence). The J segment lost 6 bases and the V segment lost 1 base, leaving 5 bases of the junction unmatched. The CDR3 loop spans 14 amino acids. The DNA for the CDR3 is TGTGCCAGCAGTTACTACGGGGCGGGAGGCGAGCAGTACTTC. Protein product: CASSYYGAGGEQYF.